Following are 4 T cell receptor beta chains from one sample sequenced in a study of cytomegalovirus exposure and HLA in healthy donors. Primers included in the PCR were 60 Vbeta and 13 Jbeta primers. Profiled with immunoSEQ multiplex PCR; TCRdb holds only in-frame clones, not every one. The table has 85,000 to 120,000 clones, 60% to 80% seen once; the top ten hold roughly 2.8%. Material: PBMCs. The receptor set was obtained from a female donor in good health and CMV-seronegative.

This clone has only a few counts. The chain employs TRBV4-1 and TRBJ2-2; 7 positions match TRBD2. J was trimmed by 1 base and V by 1 base; bases with no gene match: 0. From germline, CDR1 is MGHRA and CDR2 YSYEKL. The CDR3 runs 15 residues. The CDR3 sequence: CASSQASGNTGELFF. The CDR3 DNA is TGCGCCAGCAGCCAAGCTAGCGGGAACACCGGGGAGCTGTTTTTT.

This chain connects TRBV6-6 to TRBJ1-2, with TRBD1 identical over 8 bases. This CDR3 spans 16 amino acids. From germline, CDR1 is MNHNY and CDR2 SVGAGI (reference sequence). J was trimmed by 7 bases and V by 2 bases; bases with no gene match: 12. CDR3 coding DNA: TGTGCCAGCAGTTACACGCCGCAGGGGGCGCAGGGTGGCTACACCTTC. It is translated as CASSYTPQGAQGGYTF.

A single count supports this clone. V and J are TRBV10-3 and TRBJ1-1, with 10 bases matching TRBD1. V shed 4 bases and J 6 bases; nucleotides not matched to a gene: 11. This CDR3 has 16 residues. Germline-derived CDR1 and CDR2 are ENHRY and SYGVKD. The CDR3 region has the DNA TGTGCCATCAGTGGTCGACAGGGGGCGGGTAGGGCTGAAGCTTTCTTT. Amino acid sequence: CAISGRQGAGRAEAFF.

V gene TRBV29-1 combines with J gene TRBJ2-1; 8 bases are a match to TRBD2. V lost 4 bases and J lost 13; bases outside the gene matches: 12. CDR3 length: 13 residues. Germline CDR1 and CDR2: SQVTM and ANQGSEA. CDR3 sequence reads: CSVAYRLAQFQFF. CDR3 sequence (DNA): TGCAGCGTTGCCTATCGACTAGCGCAATTTCAGTTCTTC.